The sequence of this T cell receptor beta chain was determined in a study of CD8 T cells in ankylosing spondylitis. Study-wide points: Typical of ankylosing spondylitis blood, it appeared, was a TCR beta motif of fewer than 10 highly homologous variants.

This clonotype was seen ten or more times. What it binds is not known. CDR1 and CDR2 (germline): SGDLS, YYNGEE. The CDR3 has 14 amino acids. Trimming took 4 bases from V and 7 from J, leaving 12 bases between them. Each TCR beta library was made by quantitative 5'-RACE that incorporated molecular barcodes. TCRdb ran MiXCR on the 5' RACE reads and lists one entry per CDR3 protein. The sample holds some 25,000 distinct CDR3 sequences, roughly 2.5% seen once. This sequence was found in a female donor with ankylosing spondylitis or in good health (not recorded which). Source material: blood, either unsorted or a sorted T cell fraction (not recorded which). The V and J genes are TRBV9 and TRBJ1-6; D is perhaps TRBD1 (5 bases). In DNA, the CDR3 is TGTGCCAGCAGCCTCGGGGGGGGGAATTCACCCCTCCACTTT. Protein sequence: CASSLGGGNSPLHF. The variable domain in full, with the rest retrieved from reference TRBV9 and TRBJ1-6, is DSGVTQTPKHLITATGQRVTLRCSPRSGDLSVYWYQQSLDQGLQFLIQYYNGEERAKGNILERFSAQQFPDLHSELNLSSLELGDSALYFCASSLGGGNSPLHFGNGTRLTVT.